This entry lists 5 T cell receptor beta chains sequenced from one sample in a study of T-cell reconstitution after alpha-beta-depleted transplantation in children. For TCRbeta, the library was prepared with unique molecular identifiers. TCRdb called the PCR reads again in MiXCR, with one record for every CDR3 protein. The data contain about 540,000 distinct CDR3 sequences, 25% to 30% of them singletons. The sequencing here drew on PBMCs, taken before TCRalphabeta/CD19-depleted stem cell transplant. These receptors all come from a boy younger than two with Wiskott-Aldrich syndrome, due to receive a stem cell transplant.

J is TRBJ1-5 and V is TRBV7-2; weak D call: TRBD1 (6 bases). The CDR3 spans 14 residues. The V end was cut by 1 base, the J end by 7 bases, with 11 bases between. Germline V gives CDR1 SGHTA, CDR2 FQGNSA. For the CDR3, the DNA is TGTGCCAGCAGCTTAGTCCAGGGGATCCAGCCCCAGCATTTT. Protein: CASSLVQGIQPQHF.

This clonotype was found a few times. CDR3 loop: CASSSSGTETQYF. The CDR3, as DNA: TGTGCCAGCAGCTCTAGCGGGACGGAGACCCAGTACTTC. The rearrangement uses TRBV5-6 and TRBJ2-5; 9 bases map to TRBD2. CDR3 length: 13 amino acids. Germline V lookup: CDR1 SGHDT, CDR2 YYEEEE. V shed 3 bases and J 5 bases; nucleotides not matched to a gene: 2. Full variable domain (outside the CDR3, taken from reference TRBV5-6 and TRBJ2-5): DAGVTQSPTHLIKTRGQQVTLRCSPKSGHDTVSWYQQALGQGPQFIFQYYEEEERQRGNFPDRFSGHQFPNYSSELNVNALLLGDSALYLCASSSSGTETQYFGPGTRLLVL.

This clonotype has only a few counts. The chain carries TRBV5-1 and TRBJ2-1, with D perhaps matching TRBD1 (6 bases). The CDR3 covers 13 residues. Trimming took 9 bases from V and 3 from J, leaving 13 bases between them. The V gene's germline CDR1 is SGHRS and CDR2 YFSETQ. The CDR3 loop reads CAKARDIYNEQFF. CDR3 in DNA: TGCGCCAAGGCCAGGGACATCTACAATGAGCAGTTCTTC.

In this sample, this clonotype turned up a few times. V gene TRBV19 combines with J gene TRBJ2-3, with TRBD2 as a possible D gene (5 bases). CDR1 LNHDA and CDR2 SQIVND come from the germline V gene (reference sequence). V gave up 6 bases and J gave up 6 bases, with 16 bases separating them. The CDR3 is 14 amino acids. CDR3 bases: TGTGCCAGTAGGCGTCTGGGCGGGCAGGATACGCAGTATTTT. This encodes CASRRLGGQDTQYF.

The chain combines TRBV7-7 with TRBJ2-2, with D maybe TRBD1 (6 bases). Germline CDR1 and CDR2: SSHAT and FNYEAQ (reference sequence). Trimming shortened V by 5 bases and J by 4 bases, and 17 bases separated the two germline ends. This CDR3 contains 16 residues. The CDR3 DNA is TGTGCCAGCAGCCCAAGCTCGGGACACAGCACCGGGGAGCTGTTTTTT. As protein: CASSPSSGHSTGELFF.